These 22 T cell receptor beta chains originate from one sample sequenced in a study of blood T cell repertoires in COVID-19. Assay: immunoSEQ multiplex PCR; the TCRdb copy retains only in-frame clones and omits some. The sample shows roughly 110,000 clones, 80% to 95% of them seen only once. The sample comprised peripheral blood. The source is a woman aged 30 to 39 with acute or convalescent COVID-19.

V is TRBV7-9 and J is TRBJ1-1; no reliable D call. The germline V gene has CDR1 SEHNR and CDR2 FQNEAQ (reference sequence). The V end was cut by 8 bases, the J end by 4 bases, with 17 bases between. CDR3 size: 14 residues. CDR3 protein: CASDSRYRSTEAFF. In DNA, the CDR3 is TGTGCCAGCGACTCAAGATATCGATCCACTGAAGCTTTCTTT.

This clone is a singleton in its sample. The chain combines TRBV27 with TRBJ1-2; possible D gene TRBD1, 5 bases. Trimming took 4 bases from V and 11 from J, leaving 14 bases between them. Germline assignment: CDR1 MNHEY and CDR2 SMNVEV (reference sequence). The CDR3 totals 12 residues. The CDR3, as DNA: TGTGCCAGCAGTTATATTGGGGGGGGGTACACCTTC. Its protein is CASSYIGGGYTF.

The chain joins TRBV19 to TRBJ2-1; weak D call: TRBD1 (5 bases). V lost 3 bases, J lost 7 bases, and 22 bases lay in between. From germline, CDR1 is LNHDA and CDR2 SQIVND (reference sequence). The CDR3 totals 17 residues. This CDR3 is CASSMGSRELGANEQFF. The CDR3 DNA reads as TGTGCCAGTAGTATGGGCTCTCGAGAGCTTGGGGCGAATGAGCAGTTCTTC.

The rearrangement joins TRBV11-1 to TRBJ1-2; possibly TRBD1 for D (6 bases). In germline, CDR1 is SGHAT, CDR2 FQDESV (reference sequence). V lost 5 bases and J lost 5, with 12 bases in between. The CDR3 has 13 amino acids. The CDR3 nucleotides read TGTGCCAGCAGCCCGGACAGCTTTTATGGCTACACCTTC. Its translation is CASSPDSFYGYTF.

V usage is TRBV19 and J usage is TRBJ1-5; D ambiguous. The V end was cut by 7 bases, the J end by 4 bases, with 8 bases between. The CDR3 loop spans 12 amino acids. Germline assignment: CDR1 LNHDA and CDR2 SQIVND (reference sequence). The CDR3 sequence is CASTVRNQPQHF. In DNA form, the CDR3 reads TGTGCCAGTACTGTGAGGAATCAGCCCCAGCATTTT.

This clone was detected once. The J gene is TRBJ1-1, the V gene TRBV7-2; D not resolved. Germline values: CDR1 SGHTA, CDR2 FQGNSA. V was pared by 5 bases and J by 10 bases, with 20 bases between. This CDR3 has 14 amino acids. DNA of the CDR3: TGTGCCAGCAGCCTAAACGGTCCCCAGGCCGGAGCTTTCTTT. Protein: CASSLNGPQAGAFF.

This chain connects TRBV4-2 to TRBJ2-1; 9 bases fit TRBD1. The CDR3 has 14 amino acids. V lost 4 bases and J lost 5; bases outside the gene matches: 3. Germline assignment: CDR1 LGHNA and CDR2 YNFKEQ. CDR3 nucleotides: TGTGCCAGCAGCCCCCGGGACAGGGACAATGAGCAGTTCTTC. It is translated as CASSPRDRDNEQFF.

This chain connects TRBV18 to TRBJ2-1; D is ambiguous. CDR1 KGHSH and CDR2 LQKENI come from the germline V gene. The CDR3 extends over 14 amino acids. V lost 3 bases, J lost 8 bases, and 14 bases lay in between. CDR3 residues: CASSPPAPEDEQFF. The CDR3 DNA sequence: TGTGCCAGCTCACCCCCGGCTCCCGAGGATGAGCAGTTCTTC.

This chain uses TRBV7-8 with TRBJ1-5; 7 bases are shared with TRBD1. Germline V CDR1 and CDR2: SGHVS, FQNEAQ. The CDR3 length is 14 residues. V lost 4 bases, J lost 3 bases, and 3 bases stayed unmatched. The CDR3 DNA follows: TGTGCCAGCAGCTCGACAGGGAACAATCAGCCCCAGCATTTT. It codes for CASSSTGNNQPQHF.

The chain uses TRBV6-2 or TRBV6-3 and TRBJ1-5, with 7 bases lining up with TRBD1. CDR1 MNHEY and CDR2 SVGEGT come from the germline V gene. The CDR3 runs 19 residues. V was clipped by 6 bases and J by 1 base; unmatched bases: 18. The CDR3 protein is CASSRINQRTGISNQPQHF. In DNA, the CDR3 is TGTGCCAGCAGCCGTATCAACCAAAGGACAGGAATAAGCAATCAGCCCCAGCATTTT.

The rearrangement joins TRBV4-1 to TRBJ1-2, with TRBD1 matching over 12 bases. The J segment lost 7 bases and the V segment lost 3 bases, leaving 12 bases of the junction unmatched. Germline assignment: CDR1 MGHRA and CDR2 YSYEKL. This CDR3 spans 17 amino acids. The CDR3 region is CASSHGQAGQGAPGYTF. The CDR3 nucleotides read TGCGCCAGCAGCCATGGACAAGCGGGACAGGGGGCGCCTGGCTACACCTTC.

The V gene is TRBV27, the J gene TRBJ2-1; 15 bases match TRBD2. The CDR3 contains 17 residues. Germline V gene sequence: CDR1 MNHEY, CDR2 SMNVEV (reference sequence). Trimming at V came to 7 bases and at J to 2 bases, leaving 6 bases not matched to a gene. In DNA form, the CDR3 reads TGTGCCAGCATCCCGGGACTAGCGGGAGGACCCTACAATGAGCAGTTCTTC. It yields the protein CASIPGLAGGPYNEQFF.

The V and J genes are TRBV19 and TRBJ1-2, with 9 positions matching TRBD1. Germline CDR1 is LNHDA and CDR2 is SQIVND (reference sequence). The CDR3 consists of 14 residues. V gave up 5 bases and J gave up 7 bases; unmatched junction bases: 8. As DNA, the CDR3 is TGTGCCAGTAGTGTGACAGGGGGGGCTTTTGGCTACACCTTC. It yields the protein CASSVTGGAFGYTF.

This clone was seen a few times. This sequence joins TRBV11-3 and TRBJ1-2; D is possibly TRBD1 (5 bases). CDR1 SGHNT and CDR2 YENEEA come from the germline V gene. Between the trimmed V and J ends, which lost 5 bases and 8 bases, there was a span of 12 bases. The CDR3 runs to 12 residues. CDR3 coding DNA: TGTGCCAGCAGCCGGAGGGGAGGCGGCTACACCTTC. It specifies CASSRRGGGYTF.

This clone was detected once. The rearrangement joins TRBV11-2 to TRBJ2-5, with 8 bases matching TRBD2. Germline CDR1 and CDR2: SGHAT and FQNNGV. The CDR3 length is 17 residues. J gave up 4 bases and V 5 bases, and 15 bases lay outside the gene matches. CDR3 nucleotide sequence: TGTGCCAGCAGCCCTCCCCAGGCTGGCGGGGGGACAGAGACCCAGTACTTC. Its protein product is CASSPPQAGGGTETQYF.

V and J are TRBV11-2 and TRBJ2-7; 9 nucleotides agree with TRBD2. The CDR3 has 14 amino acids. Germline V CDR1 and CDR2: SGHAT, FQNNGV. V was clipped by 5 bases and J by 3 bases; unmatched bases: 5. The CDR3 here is CASSTTSGSYEQYF. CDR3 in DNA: TGTGCCAGCAGCACGACTAGCGGAAGCTACGAGCAGTACTTC.

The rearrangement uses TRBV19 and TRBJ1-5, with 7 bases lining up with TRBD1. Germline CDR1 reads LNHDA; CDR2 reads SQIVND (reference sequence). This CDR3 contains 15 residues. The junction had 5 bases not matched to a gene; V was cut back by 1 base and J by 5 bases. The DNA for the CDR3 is TGTGCCAGTAGTATAGGACAGGGACTGGATCAGCCCCAGCATTTT. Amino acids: CASSIGQGLDQPQHF.

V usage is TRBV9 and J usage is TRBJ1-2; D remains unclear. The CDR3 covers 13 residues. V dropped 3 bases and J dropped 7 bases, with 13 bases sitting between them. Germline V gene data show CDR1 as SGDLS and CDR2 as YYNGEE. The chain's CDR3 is CASSGGTVFGYTF. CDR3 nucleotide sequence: TGTGCCAGCAGCGGCGGAACGGTTTTTGGCTACACCTTC.

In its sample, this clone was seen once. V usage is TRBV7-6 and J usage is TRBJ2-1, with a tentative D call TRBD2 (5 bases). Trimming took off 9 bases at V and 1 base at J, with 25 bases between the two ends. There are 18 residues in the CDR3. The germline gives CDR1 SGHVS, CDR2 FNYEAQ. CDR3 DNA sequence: TGTGCCAGTACCGACGCGGGTGAGCGCACCTCATCCTACAATGAGCAGTTCTTC. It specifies CASTDAGERTSSYNEQFF.

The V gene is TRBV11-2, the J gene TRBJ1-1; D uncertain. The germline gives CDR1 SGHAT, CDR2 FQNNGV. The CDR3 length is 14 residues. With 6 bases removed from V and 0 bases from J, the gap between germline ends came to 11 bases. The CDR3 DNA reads TGTGCCAGCAGTCAAGGGAGCATGAACACTGAAGCTTTCTTT. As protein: CASSQGSMNTEAFF.

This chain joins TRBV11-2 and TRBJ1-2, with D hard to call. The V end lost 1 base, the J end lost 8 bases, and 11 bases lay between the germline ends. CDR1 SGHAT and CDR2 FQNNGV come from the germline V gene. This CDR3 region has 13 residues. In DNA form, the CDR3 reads TGTGCCAGCAGCTTAGGACTAAGTGTCGGCTACACCTTC. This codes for CASSLGLSVGYTF.

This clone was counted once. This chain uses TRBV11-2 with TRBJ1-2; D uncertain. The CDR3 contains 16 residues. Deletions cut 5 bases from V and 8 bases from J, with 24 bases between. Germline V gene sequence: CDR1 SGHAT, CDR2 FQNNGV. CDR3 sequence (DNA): TGTGCCAGCAGCCCCGAGGTTAGTGGGAGAAGTAAGGGCTACACCTTC. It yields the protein CASSPEVSGRSKGYTF.